A selection of T cell receptor beta chains follows, all from one sample in a study of cytomegalovirus exposure and HLA in healthy donors. The assay was immunoSEQ multiplex PCR, and TCRdb's table has in-frame clones only and misses some. The sample carries roughly 90,000 clones, around 70% recorded once. Source material: PBMCs. The receptor set was obtained from a man aged 30-40 years in good health and CMV-seropositive. The CDR3 runs from the conserved cysteine through the conserved F or W. A D gene is named only where the DNA matches it firmly. Where a row states a size, it is once, few, many or the class of an expanded clone; other rows omit it.

CDR3: CASSADRVYQETQYF
DNA: TGTGCCAGCAGCGCGGACAGGGTGTACCAAGAGACCCAGTACTTC
size: -
D: TRBD1
V: TRBV7-9
J: TRBJ2-5
length: 15

CDR3: CASSATPTGRANTEAFF
DNA: TGTGCCAGCAGCGCCACTCCGACAGGGCGAGCGAACACTGAAGCTTTCTTT
size: -
D: TRBD1
V: TRBV7-3
J: TRBJ1-1
length: 17

CDR3: CATRVAGTEAFF
DNA: TGTGCCACCCGGGTGGCGGGAACTGAAGCTTTCTTT
size: -
D: -
V: TRBV7-9
J: TRBJ1-1
length: 12

CDR3: CASSDSIGRQSLNYGYTF
DNA: TGTGCCAGTAGCGATTCCATAGGGAGACAAAGCCTTAACTATGGCTACACCTTC
size: -
D: -
V: TRBV19
J: TRBJ1-2
length: 18

CDR3: CASSHLGLGLYEQYF
DNA: TGTGCCAGCAGCCACCTCGGGTTGGGGCTCTACGAGCAGTACTTC
size: -
D: -
V: TRBV14
J: TRBJ2-7
length: 15

CDR3: CASRGGTESYGYTF
DNA: TGTGCCAGCAGGGGCGGGACAGAAAGCTATGGCTACACCTTC
size: -
D: TRBD1
V: TRBV6-6
J: TRBJ1-2
length: 14

CDR3: CASSRSSHTRGGETQYF
DNA: TGCGCCAGCAGCCGCTCTAGCCACACGCGGGGAGGAGAGACCCAGTACTTC
size: -
D: -
V: TRBV4-1
J: TRBJ2-5
length: 17

CDR3: CASRPRAGNEQFF
DNA: TGTGCCAGCAGGCCCAGGGCAGGCAATGAGCAGTTCTTC
size: -
D: -
V: TRBV6-1
J: TRBJ2-1
length: 13

CDR3: CASNQDTNNQPQNF
DNA: TGTGCCAGTAATCAGGACACAAACAATCAGCCCCAGAATTTT
size: -
D: -
V: TRBV19
J: TRBJ1-5
length: 14

CDR3: CASSLGQGPSPLHF
DNA: TGTGCCAGCAGCTTGGGACAGGGGCCCTCACCCCTCCACTTT
size: -
D: TRBD1
V: TRBV5-6
J: TRBJ1-6
length: 14

CDR3: CASSLGTGGDGYTF
DNA: TGCGCCAGCAGCTTGGGGACAGGGGGGGATGGCTACACCTTC
size: -
D: TRBD1
V: TRBV5-1
J: TRBJ1-2
length: 14

CDR3: CAWGTGGQETQYF
DNA: TGTGCCTGGGGAACAGGGGGCCAAGAGACCCAGTACTTC
size: once
D: TRBD1
V: TRBV30
J: TRBJ2-5
length: 13

CDR3: CSARRLGELFF
DNA: TGCAGTGCTAGGAGGTTAGGGGAGCTGTTTTTT
size: -
D: -
V: TRBV20-1
J: TRBJ2-2
length: 11

CDR3: CASSLGGDLNYTF
DNA: TGCGCCAGCAGCTTGGGCGGGGACCTGAACTACACCTTC
size: -
D: -
V: TRBV5-1
J: TRBJ1-2
length: 13

CDR3: CASSLGTTAEGSPLHF
DNA: TGTGCCAGCAGCTTAGGGACGACAGCGGAGGGTTCACCCCTCCACTTT
size: -
D: -
V: TRBV7-9
J: TRBJ1-6
length: 16

CDR3: CASSFPGVETQYF
DNA: TGTGCCAGCAGCTTTCCGGGGGTGGAGACCCAGTACTTC
size: few
D: -
V: TRBV5-6
J: TRBJ2-5
length: 13

CDR3: CASSSREGETQYF
DNA: TGTGCCAGCAGCTCGAGGGAGGGGGAGACCCAGTACTTC
size: few
D: TRBD2
V: TRBV5-6
J: TRBJ2-5
length: 13

CDR3: CASSRSLDSYNEQFF
DNA: TGTGCCAGCTCACGTTCTTTGGACAGTTACAATGAGCAGTTCTTC
size: -
D: -
V: TRBV18
J: TRBJ2-1
length: 15

CDR3: CASSLGTGGWTDTQYF
DNA: TGTGCCAGCAGTTTGGGGACAGGGGGCTGGACAGATACGCAGTATTTT
size: -
D: TRBD1
V: TRBV28
J: TRBJ2-3
length: 16

CDR3: CSAGLSSYNEQFF
DNA: TGCAGCGCCGGACTAAGCTCCTACAATGAGCAGTTCTTC
size: -
D: -
V: TRBV29-1
J: TRBJ2-1
length: 13

CDR3: CASSQGARDQPQHF
DNA: TGTGCCAGCTCACAGGGGGCGCGTGATCAGCCCCAGCATTTT
size: -
D: TRBD1
V: TRBV18
J: TRBJ1-5
length: 14

CDR3: CASSVLQAKSYEQYF
DNA: TGTGCCAGCAGTGTACTACAGGCAAAGTCCTACGAGCAGTACTTC
size: -
D: -
V: TRBV28
J: TRBJ2-7
length: 15

CDR3: CASSVTGGLETQYF
DNA: TGTGCCAGCAGCGTGACAGGGGGCCTAGAGACCCAGTACTTC
size: -
D: TRBD1
V: TRBV9
J: TRBJ2-5
length: 14

CDR3: CAWSDRPQQGARYGYPF
DNA: TGTGCCTGGAGTGATAGACCACAACAGGGGGCGAGGTATGGCTACCCCTTC
size: few
D: TRBD1
V: TRBV30
J: TRBJ1-2
length: 17